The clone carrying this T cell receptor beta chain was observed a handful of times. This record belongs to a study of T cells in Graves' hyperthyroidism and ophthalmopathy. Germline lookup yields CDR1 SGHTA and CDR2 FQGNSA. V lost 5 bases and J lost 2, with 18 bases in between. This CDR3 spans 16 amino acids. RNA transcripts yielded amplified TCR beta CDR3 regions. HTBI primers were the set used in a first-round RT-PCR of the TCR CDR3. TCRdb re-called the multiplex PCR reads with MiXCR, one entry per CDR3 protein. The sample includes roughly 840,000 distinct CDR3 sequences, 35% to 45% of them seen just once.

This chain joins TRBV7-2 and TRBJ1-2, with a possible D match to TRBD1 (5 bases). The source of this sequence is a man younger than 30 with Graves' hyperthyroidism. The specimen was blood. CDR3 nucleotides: TGTGCCAGCAGCCTCATTCGCGGGGGGGGGAACTATGGCTACACCTTC. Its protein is CASSLIRGGGNYGYTF.